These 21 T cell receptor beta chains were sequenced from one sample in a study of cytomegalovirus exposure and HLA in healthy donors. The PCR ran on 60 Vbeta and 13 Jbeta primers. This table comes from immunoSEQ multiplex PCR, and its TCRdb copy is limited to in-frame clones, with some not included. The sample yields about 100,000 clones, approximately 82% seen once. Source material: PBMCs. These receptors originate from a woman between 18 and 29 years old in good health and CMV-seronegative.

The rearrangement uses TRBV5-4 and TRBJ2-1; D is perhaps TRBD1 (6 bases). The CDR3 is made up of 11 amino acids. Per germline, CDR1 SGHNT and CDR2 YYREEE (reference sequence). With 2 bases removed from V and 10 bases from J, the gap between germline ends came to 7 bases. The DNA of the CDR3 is TGTGCCAGCAGCTTTCAGGGGGAGCAGTTCTTC. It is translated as CASSFQGEQFF.

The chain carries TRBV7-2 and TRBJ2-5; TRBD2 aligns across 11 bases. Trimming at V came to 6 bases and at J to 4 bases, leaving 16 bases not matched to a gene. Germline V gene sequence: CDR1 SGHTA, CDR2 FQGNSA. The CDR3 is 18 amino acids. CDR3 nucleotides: TGTGCCAGCAGGGGGGGACCGACTAGCGGGGCAATAGGAGAGACCCAGTACTTC. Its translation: CASRGGPTSGAIGETQYF.

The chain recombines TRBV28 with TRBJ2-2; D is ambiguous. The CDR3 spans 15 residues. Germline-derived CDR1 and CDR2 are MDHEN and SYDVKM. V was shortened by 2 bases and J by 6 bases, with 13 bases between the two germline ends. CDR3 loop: CASSLHGRRSGELFF. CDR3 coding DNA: TGTGCCAGCAGTTTACACGGTAGGCGGTCCGGGGAGCTGTTTTTT. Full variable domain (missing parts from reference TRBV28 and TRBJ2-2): DVKVTQSSRYLVKRTGEKVFLECVQDMDHENMFWYRQDPGLGLRLIYFSYDVKMKEKGDIPEGYSVSREKKERFSLILESASTNQTSMYLCASSLHGRRSGELFFGEGSRLTVL.

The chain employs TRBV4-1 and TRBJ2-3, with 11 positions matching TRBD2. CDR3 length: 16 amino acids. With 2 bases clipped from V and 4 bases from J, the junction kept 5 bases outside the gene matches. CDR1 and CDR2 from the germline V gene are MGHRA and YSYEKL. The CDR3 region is CASSQTLAGESDTQYF. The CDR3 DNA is TGCGCCAGCAGCCAAACACTAGCGGGAGAATCAGATACGCAGTATTTT.

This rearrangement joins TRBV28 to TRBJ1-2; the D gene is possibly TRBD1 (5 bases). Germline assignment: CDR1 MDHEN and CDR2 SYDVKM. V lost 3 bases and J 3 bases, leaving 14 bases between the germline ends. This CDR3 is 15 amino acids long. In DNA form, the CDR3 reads TGTGCCAGCAGTTTGACGGAGGGGCGGTACTATGGCTACACCTTC. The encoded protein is CASSLTEGRYYGYTF.

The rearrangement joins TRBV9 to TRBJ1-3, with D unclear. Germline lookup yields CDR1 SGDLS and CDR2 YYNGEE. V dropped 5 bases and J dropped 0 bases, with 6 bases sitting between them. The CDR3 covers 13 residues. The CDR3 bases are TGTGCCAGCAGGGGCGCCTCTGGAAACACCATATATTTT. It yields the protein CASRGASGNTIYF.

CDR3 in amino acids: CASSYSGRGTEQYF. The CDR3 coding sequence is TGTGCCAGCAGTTACTCGGGCAGGGGAACCGAGCAGTACTTC. V and J are TRBV6-5 and TRBJ2-7, with D possibly being TRBD1 (6 bases). The V gene lost 0 bases and the J gene lost 6 bases, with 12 bases spanning the gap. Germline CDR1 and CDR2: MNHEY and SVGAGI. This CDR3 contains 14 residues.

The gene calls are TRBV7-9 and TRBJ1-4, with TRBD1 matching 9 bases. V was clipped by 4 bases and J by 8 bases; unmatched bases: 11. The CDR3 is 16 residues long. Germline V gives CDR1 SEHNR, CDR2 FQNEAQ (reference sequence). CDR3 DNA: TGTGCCAGCAGCTCGTTCGGGACAGGGCGAGGAGAAAAACTGTTTTTT. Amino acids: CASSSFGTGRGEKLFF.

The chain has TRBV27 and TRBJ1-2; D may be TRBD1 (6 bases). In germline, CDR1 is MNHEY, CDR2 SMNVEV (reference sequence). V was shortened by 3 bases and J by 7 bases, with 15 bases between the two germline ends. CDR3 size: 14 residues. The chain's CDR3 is CASSLFPTGLGYTF. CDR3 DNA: TGTGCCAGCAGTTTGTTCCCCACAGGGCTTGGCTACACCTTC.

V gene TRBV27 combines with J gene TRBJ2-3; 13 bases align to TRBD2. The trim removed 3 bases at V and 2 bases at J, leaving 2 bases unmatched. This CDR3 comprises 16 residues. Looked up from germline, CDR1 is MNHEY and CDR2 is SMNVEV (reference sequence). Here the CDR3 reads CASSFTSGGATDTQYF. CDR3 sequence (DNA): TGTGCCAGCAGTTTTACTAGCGGGGGGGCCACAGATACGCAGTATTTT.

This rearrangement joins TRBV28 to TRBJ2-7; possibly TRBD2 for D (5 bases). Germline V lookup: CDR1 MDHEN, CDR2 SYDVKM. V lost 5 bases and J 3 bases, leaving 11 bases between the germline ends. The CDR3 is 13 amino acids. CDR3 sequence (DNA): TGTGCCAGCAGTCTAGCACCGATCTACGAGCAGTACTTC. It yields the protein CASSLAPIYEQYF.

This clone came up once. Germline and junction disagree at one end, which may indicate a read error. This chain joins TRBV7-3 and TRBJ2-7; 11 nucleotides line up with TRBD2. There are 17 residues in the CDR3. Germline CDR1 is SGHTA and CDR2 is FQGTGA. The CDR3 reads CASNTTGMTSGVYVQYF. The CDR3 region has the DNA TGTGCCAGCAACACAACCGGGATGACTAGCGGGGTTTACGTGCAGTACTTC.

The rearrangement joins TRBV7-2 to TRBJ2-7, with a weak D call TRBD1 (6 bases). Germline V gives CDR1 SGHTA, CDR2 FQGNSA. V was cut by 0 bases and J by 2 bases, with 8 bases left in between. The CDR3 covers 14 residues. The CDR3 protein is CASSLAGQTYEQYF. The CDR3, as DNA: TGTGCCAGCAGCTTAGCAGGACAGACCTACGAGCAGTACTTC.

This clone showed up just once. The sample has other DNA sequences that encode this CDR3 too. The CDR3 DNA reads TGTGCCAGCAGCTTAAGGGGACAGGGGGACTCTGGGGCCAACGTCCTGACTTTC. Its protein product is CASSLRGQGDSGANVLTF. This chain links TRBV7-9 with TRBJ2-6, with TRBD1 matching over 11 bases. Germline V gene lookup returns CDR1 SEHNR and CDR2 FQNEAQ (reference sequence). This CDR3 region has 18 residues. V lost 2 bases and J lost 0; bases outside the gene matches: 3.

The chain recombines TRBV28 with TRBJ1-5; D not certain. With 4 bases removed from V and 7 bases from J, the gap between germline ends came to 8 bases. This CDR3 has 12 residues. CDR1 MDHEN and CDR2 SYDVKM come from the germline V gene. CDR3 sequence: CASSYSWQPQHF. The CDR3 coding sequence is TGTGCCAGCAGTTACAGTTGGCAGCCCCAGCATTTT.

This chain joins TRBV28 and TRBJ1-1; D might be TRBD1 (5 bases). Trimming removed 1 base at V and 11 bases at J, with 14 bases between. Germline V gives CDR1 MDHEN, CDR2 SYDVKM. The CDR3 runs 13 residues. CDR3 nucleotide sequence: TGTGCCAGCAGTTTATATGTGGGGGGGTGGGCTTTCTTT. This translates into CASSLYVGGWAFF.

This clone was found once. This chain's CDR3 is CASSGTGDGGNTIYF. The CDR3, as DNA: TGTGCCAGCAGCGGAACAGGGGACGGGGGAAACACCATATATTTT. The chain carries TRBV6-1 and TRBJ1-3; 7 positions agree with TRBD1. CDR3 length: 15 residues. V was clipped by 6 bases and J by 4 bases; unmatched bases: 9. Germline CDR1 and CDR2: MNHNS and SASEGT.

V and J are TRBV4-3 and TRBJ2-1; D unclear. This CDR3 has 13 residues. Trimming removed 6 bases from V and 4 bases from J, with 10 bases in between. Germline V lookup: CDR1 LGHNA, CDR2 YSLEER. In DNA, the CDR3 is TGCGCCAGCAGTCGGGTCCTTTACAATGAGCAGTTCTTC. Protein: CASSRVLYNEQFF.

The CDR3 here is CASSYDRGQETQYF. The DNA of the CDR3 is TGTGCCAGCAGTTACGACAGGGGGCAAGAGACCCAGTACTTC. The genes are TRBV6-5 and TRBJ2-5; 9 bases map to TRBD1. The V and J ends lost 2 bases and 2 bases, in that order; junction bases with no gene match: 0. Germline lookup yields CDR1 MNHEY and CDR2 SVGAGI. This CDR3 has 14 residues.

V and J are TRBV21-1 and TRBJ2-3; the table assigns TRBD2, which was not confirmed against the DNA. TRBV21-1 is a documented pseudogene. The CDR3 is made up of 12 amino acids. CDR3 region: CASRDSTDTQYF. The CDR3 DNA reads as TGTGCCAGCCGGGACTCCACAGATACGCAGTATTTT.

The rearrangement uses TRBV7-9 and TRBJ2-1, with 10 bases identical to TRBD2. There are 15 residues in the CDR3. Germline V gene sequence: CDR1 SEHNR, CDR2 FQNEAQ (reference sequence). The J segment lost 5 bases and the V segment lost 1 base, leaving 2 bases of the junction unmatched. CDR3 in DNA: TGTGCCAGCAGCTTAGAAGCGGGGGGGCACAATGAGCAGTTCTTC. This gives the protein CASSLEAGGHNEQFF.